The 8 T cell receptor beta chains below all came from one sample that was sequenced in a study of PD-L1 blockade in urothelial cancer. TCRdb's table, derived via immunoSEQ multiplex PCR, lists solely in-frame clones and lacks some. The table includes about 43,000 clones, about 91% detected once. The source was PBMCs, collected around atezolizumab (anti-PD-L1) treatment. Source of these receptors: a man older than 75 with urothelial cancer.

In nucleotides, the CDR3 is TGTGCCTGGAGTGAAGACACGGAAGAGACCCAGTACTTC. Protein product: CAWSEDTEETQYF. This chain links TRBV30 with TRBJ2-5; D unresolved. Germline V gene sequence: CDR1 GTSNPN, CDR2 SVGIG (reference sequence). This CDR3 spans 13 amino acids. Trimming removed 1 base from V and 3 bases from J, with 9 bases in between.

V and J are TRBV28 and TRBJ1-1; D is possibly TRBD1 (6 bases). The CDR3 length is 15 residues. Germline loops: CDR1 MDHEN, CDR2 SYDVKM. CDR3 region: CGVESGQLMNTEAFF. CDR3 in DNA: TGTGGGGTTGAGTCGGGACAACTCATGAACACTGAAGCTTTCTTT.

This clone was recorded once. The germline gene is not matched at one end of the junction; a read error may be the cause. The chain uses TRBV5-6 and TRBJ1-1, with D uncertain. From germline, CDR1 is SGHDT and CDR2 YYEEEE. This CDR3 has 11 residues. The CDR3 DNA is TGTGCCAGCAGCTTGGTTCGGAGCCGAGCCTTT. This translates into CASSLVRSRAF.

The gene calls are TRBV19 and TRBJ1-1, with 9 bases aligning to TRBD1. The germline V gene has CDR1 LNHDA and CDR2 SQIVND (reference sequence). This CDR3 is built from 20 residues. Trimming cost V 4 bases and J 0 bases; bases outside gene matches: 18. CDR3 nucleotide sequence: TGTGCCAGTAGTACGCGAATCGGGACAGGGAGGGCCCTCATGAACACTGAAGCTTTCTTT. Translating gives CASSTRIGTGRALMNTEAFF.

The gene calls are TRBV5-6 and TRBJ2-7; possible D gene TRBD2, 6 bases. There are 11 residues in the CDR3. The V gene lost 9 bases and the J gene lost 5 bases, with 12 bases spanning the gap. Germline assignment: CDR1 SGHDT and CDR2 YYEEEE. The CDR3 DNA sequence: TGTGCCACCTCATGGGGGGACGAGCAGTACTTC. Translated, it gives CATSWGDEQYF. Drawing the rest from reference TRBV5-6 and TRBJ2-7, the complete variable domain is DAGVTQSPTHLIKTRGQQVTLRCSPKSGHDTVSWYQQALGQGPQFIFQYYEEEERQRGNFPDRFSGHQFPNYSSELNVNALLLGDSALYLCATSWGDEQYFGPGTRLTVT.

The V and J genes are TRBV5-1 and TRBJ2-3, with TRBD1 identical over 10 bases. CDR3 length: 18 amino acids. Germline-derived CDR1 and CDR2 are SGHRS and YFSETQ. With V trimmed by 0 bases and J by 4 bases, 11 bases remained unmatched. CDR3 loop: CASSLGGVWDRGADTQYF. The CDR3 DNA follows: TGCGCCAGCAGCTTGGGCGGCGTCTGGGACAGGGGCGCAGATACGCAGTATTTT.

This sequence joins TRBV30 and TRBJ2-1, with TRBD2 matching over 13 bases. The CDR3 consists of 14 residues. Germline CDR1 reads GTSNPN; CDR2 reads SVGIG (reference sequence). J lost 9 bases, V lost 5 bases, and 7 bases had no gene match. CDR3 protein: CAWAPGLAGIEQFF. CDR3 nucleotides: TGTGCCTGGGCGCCGGGACTAGCGGGAATTGAGCAGTTCTTC.

This clone was detected only a few times. V is TRBV28 and J is TRBJ2-6, with 9 bases matching TRBD1. Losses at the gene ends were 8 bases for V and 0 bases for J; bases not matched to a gene: 5. Looked up from germline, CDR1 is MDHEN and CDR2 is SYDVKM. The CDR3 extends over 16 amino acids. The CDR3 DNA sequence: TGTGCCAGCTCGGGACAGGGAAACTCTGGGGCCAACGTCCTGACTTTC. Translation gives CASSGQGNSGANVLTF.